Below, 15 T cell receptor beta chains from the same sample are listed, as sequenced in a study of T-cell reconstitution after alpha-beta-depleted transplantation in children. Unique molecular identifiers were incorporated during preparation of the TCRbeta library. TCRdb reprocessed the PCR reads via MiXCR and lists one record per CDR3 protein. The table shows over 45,000 distinct CDR3 sequences, with about 9% occurring only once. The sample was PBMCs, mostly from graft donor cells, taken 60 days after TCRalphabeta/CD19-depleted stem cell transplant. These receptors originate from a male patient under 10 years old who had a stem cell transplant for chronic granulomatous disease, so the T cells may come from the graft donor.

This clonotype was found a few times. The chain links TRBV30 to TRBJ2-7; no firm D call. Germline lookup yields CDR1 GTSNPN and CDR2 SVGIG (reference sequence). The CDR3 extends over 14 amino acids. The V gene lost 2 bases and the J gene lost 3 bases, with 14 bases spanning the gap. The DNA for the CDR3 is TGTGCCTGGAGTCTCGGAGACGGATACTACGAGCAGTACTTC. It specifies CAWSLGDGYYEQYF.

CDR3 in DNA: TGTGCCAGCAGCACTGATCCCAGCGGCGGAAACACCATATATTTT. Translating gives CASSTDPSGGNTIYF. The chain uses TRBV6-2 or TRBV6-3 and TRBJ1-3, with no clear D. Per the germline V gene, CDR1 is MNHEY and CDR2 is SVGEGT. The CDR3 loop spans 15 amino acids. V dropped 6 bases and J dropped 4 bases, with 16 bases sitting between them.

This chain joins TRBV5-1 and TRBJ2-1; 9 bases agree with TRBD2. Trimming at V came to 4 bases and at J to 0 bases, leaving 14 bases not matched to a gene. Germline lookup yields CDR1 SGHRS and CDR2 YFSETQ. This CDR3 is built from 19 residues. The CDR3 protein is CASSPWGREGPRSYNEQFF. The CDR3 DNA reads as TGCGCCAGCAGCCCCTGGGGGCGGGAGGGCCCCCGCTCCTACAATGAGCAGTTCTTC.

This clonotype was found many times. The V gene is TRBV4-2, the J gene TRBJ2-3; 7 bases match TRBD1. This CDR3 has 16 residues. The V gene end was trimmed by 0 bases and the J gene end by 5 bases; junction bases not matched to a gene: 8. Germline V lookup: CDR1 LGHNA, CDR2 YNFKEQ. The CDR3 protein is CASSQDGGQWGDTQYF. CDR3 in DNA: TGTGCCAGCAGCCAAGATGGGGGACAGTGGGGAGATACGCAGTATTTT.

In the case of this clonotype: The junction and the germline gene differ at one end; a read error may be behind it. The chain carries TRBV7-6 and TRBJ2-1; the D gene could be TRBD1 or TRBD2 (7 bases each). The germline CDR1 and CDR2 sequences are SGHVS and FNYEAQ. This CDR3 has 17 residues. This CDR3 is CAGSSGGAGSSYNEQFF. In DNA, the CDR3 is TGTGCCGGCAGCTCAGGGGGAGCGGGAAGCTCCTACAATGAGCAGTTCTTC.

Many counts were recorded for this clonotype. The chain has TRBV19 and TRBJ2-1; D gene uncertain. The CDR3 loop spans 11 amino acids. The V gene lost 3 bases and the J gene lost 10 bases, with 7 bases spanning the gap. Germline CDR1 reads LNHDA; CDR2 reads SQIVND (reference sequence). The CDR3 is CASSISREQFF. CDR3 DNA: TGTGCCAGTAGTATCTCCCGGGAGCAGTTCTTC.

This sequence joins TRBV4-3 and TRBJ2-1; possibly TRBD2 for D (5 bases). The germline V gene has CDR1 LGHNA and CDR2 YSLEER. The CDR3 contains 15 residues. V was shortened by 0 bases and J by 7 bases, with 13 bases between the two germline ends. CDR3 bases: TGCGCCAGCAGCCAAGATGTGGGGTCGGGGAATGAGCAGTTCTTC. Its translation is CASSQDVGSGNEQFF.

In its sample, this clonotype was seen many times. This rearrangement joins TRBV20-1 to TRBJ1-1; 7 bases are shared with TRBD1. The V gene's germline CDR1 is DFQATT and CDR2 SNEGSKA (reference sequence). This CDR3 spans 16 amino acids. The trim removed 5 bases at V and 1 base at J, leaving 13 bases unmatched. CDR3 DNA sequence: TGCAGTGCTTCCCTGGCAGGGGGAGGAGGGAACACTGAAGCTTTCTTT. Translated: CSASLAGGGGNTEAFF.

This clonotype was observed many times. The rearrangement joins TRBV11-2 to TRBJ2-3; D not certain. This CDR3 region has 13 residues. In germline, CDR1 is SGHAT, CDR2 FQNNGV. Between the trimmed V and J ends, which lost 8 bases and 2 bases, there was a span of 11 bases. CDR3 protein: CASSSVLTDTQYF. In DNA form, the CDR3 reads TGTGCCAGCTCCTCAGTTCTCACAGATACGCAGTATTTT.

This clonotype was seen once. One end of the junction is discordant with germline, which a read error may explain. This chain joins TRBV12-3 or TRBV12-4 and TRBJ2-5; D uncertain. The CDR3 contains 13 residues. CDR3 protein: CPSSSRSWETQYF. The CDR3 coding sequence is TGTCCCAGCAGTTCACGGTCGTGGGAGACCCAGTACTTC.

The chain combines TRBV7-9 with TRBJ2-2; D ambiguous. This CDR3 contains 13 residues. V was clipped by 1 base and J by 6 bases, with 6 bases between them. Germline V gene lookup returns CDR1 SEHNR and CDR2 FQNEAQ (reference sequence). In nucleotides, the CDR3 is TGTGCCAGCAGCTTAGAGGCGGCCGGGGAGCTGTTTTTT. It translates to CASSLEAAGELFF.

This clonotype was counted at least ten times. CDR3 bases: TGCGCCAGCAGCTTACTAGCGGGAGGCTCCGGGGAGCTGTTTTTT. This gives the protein CASSLLAGGSGELFF. The chain recombines TRBV5-1 with TRBJ2-2; TRBD2 matches at 12 bases. The V gene's germline CDR1 is SGHRS and CDR2 YFSETQ. V was clipped by 2 bases and J by 6 bases; unmatched bases: 2. The CDR3 has 15 residues. Full variable domain (remainder filled in from reference TRBV5-1 and TRBJ2-2): KAGVTQTPRYLIKTRGQQVTLSCSPISGHRSVSWYQQTPGQGLQFLFEYFSETQRNKGNFPGRFSGRQFSNSRSEMNVSTLELGDSALYLCASSLLAGGSGELFFGEGSRLTVL.

The chain employs TRBV2 and TRBJ1-5, with a weak D call TRBD1 (5 bases). With 1 base removed from V and 7 bases from J, the gap between germline ends came to 8 bases. The germline gives CDR1 SNHLY, CDR2 FYNNEI. The CDR3 runs 13 residues. Here the CDR3 reads CASSEEGRQPQHF. DNA for the CDR3: TGTGCCAGCAGTGAAGAGGGGAGGCAGCCCCAGCATTTT.

This clonotype was picked up many times. The rearrangement uses TRBV6-2 or TRBV6-3 and TRBJ2-6, with D perhaps matching TRBD1 (5 bases). Trimming removed 2 bases from V and 4 bases from J, with 12 bases in between. CDR3 length: 16 residues. Germline-derived CDR1 and CDR2 are MNHEY and SVGEGT. The CDR3 nucleotides read TGTGCCAGCAGTTACGTCAGGGCTACAGGGGCCAACGTCCTGACTTTC. Encoded protein: CASSYVRATGANVLTF.

This clonotype is a singleton in its sample. This rearrangement joins TRBV30 to TRBJ2-1; D gene unclear. CDR3 length: 12 residues. Germline V gene data show CDR1 as GTSNPN and CDR2 as SVGIG (reference sequence). Deletions cut 4 bases from V and 7 bases from J, with 11 bases between. CDR3 in amino acids: CAWNPGRNEQFF. The CDR3 DNA reads as TGTGCCTGGAATCCTGGGCGGAATGAGCAGTTCTTC.